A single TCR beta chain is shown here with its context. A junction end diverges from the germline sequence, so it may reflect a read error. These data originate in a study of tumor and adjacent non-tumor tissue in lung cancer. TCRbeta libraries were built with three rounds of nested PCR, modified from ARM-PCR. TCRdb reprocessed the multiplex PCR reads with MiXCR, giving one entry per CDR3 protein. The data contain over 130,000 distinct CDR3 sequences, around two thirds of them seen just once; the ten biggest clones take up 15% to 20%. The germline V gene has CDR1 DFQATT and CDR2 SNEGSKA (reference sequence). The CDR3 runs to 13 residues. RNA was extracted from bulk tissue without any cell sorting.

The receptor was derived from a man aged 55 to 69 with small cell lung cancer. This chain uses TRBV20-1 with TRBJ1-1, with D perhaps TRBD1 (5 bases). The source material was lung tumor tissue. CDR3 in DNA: TGCAGTGCTAGCGAGGGGACTAACTCTGAAGTTTTCTTT. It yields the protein CSASEGTNSEVFF.